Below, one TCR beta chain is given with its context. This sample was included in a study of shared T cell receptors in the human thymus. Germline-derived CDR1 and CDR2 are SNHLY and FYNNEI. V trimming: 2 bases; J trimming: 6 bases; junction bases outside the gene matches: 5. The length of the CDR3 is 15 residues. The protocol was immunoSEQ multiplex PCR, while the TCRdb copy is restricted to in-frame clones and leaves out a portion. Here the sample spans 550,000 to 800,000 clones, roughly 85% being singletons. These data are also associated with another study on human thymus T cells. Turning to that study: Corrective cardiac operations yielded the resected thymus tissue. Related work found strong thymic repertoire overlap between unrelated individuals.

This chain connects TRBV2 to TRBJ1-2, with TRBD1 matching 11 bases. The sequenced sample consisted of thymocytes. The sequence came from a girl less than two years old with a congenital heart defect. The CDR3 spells CASSERDRGLDGYTF. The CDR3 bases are TGTGCCAGCAGTGAAAGGGACAGGGGGTTGGATGGCTACACCTTC. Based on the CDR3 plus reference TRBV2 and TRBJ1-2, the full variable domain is EPEVTQTPSHQVTQMGQEVILRCVPISNHLYFYWYRQILGQKVEFLVSFYNNEISEKSEIFDDQFSVERPDGSNFTLKIRSTKLEDSAMYFCASSERDRGLDGYTFGSGTRLTVV.